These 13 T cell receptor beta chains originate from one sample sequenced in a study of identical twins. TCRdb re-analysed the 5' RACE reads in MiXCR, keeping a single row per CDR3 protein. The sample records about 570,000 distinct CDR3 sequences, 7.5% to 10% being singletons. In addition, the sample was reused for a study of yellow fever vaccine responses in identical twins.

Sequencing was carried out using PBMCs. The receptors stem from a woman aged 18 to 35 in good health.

As DNA, the CDR3 is TGTGCCAGCAGTTTGTTGGCAGGCAGCAATCAGCCCCAGCATTTT. Translating gives CASSLLAGSNQPQHF. This chain uses TRBV6-2 or TRBV6-3 with TRBJ1-5; D is undetermined. CDR1 and CDR2 from the germline V gene are MNHEY and SVGEGT. Between the trimmed V and J ends, which lost 4 bases and 1 base, there was a span of 11 bases. This CDR3 comprises 15 residues.

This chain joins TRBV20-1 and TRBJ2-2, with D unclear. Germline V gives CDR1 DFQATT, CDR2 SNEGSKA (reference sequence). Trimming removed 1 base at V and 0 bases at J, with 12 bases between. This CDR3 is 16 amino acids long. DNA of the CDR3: TGCAGTGCTAGAGGACGGGTGGAGACGAACACCGGGGAGCTGTTTTTT. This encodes CSARGRVETNTGELFF.

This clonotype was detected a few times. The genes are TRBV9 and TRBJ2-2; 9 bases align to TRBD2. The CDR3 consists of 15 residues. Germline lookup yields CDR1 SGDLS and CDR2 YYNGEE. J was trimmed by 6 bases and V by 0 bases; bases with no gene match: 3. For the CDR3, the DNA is TGTGCCAGCAGCGTAGGCGGGGGGGCCGCCGGGGAGCTGTTTTTT. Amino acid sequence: CASSVGGGAAGELFF. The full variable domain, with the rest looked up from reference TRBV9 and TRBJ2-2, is DSGVTQTPKHLITATGQRVTLRCSPRSGDLSVYWYQQSLDQGLQFLIQYYNGEERAKGNILERFSAQQFPDLHSELNLSSLELGDSALYFCASSVGGGAAGELFFGEGSRLTVL.

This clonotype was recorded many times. The CDR3 reads CASSPDRRLGGYTF. For the CDR3, the DNA is TGCGCCAGCAGCCCGGACAGGCGATTGGGGGGCTACACCTTC. The chain uses TRBV5-1 and TRBJ1-2, with TRBD1 matching 7 bases. CDR1 SGHRS and CDR2 YFSETQ come from the germline V gene. This CDR3 comprises 14 residues. V shed 4 bases and J 8 bases; nucleotides not matched to a gene: 11.

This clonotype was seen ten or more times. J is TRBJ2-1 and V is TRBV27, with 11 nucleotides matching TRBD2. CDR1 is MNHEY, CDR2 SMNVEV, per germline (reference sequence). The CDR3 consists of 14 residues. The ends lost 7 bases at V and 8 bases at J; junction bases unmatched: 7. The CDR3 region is CASTTSGRTHEQFF. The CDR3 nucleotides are TGTGCCAGCACAACTAGCGGGAGAACCCATGAGCAGTTCTTC.

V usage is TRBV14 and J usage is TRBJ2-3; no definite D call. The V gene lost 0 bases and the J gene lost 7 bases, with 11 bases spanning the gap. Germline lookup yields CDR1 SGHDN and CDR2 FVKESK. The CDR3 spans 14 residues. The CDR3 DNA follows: TGTGCCAGCAGCCAAGATCTAGGTTTCTATACGCAGTATTTT. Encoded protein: CASSQDLGFYTQYF.

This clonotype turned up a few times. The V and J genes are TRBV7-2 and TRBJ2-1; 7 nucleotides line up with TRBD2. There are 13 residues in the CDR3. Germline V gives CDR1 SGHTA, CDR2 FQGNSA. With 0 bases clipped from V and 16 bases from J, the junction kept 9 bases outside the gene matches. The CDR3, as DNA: TGTGCCAGCAGCTTAGCGAAGACTAGCTACCAATTCTTC. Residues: CASSLAKTSYQFF.

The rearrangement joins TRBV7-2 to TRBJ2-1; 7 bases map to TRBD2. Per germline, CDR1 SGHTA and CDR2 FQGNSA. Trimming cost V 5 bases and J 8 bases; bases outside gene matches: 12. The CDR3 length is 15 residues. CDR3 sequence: CASSATSAPRDEQFF. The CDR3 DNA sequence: TGTGCCAGCAGCGCAACTAGCGCCCCCCGGGATGAGCAGTTCTTC. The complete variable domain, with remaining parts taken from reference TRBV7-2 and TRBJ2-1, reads GAGVSQSPSNKVTEKGKDVELRCDPISGHTALYWYRQSLGQGLEFLIYFQGNSAPDKSGLPSDRFSAERTGGSVSTLTIQRTQQEDSAVYLCASSATSAPRDEQFFGPGTRLTVL.

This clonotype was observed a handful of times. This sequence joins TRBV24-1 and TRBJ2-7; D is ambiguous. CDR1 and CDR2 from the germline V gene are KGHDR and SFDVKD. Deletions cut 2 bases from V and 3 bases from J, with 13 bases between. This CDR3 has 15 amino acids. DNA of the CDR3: TGTGCCACCAGTGATTCAAAACGGACGAGCTACGAGCAGTACTTC. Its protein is CATSDSKRTSYEQYF.

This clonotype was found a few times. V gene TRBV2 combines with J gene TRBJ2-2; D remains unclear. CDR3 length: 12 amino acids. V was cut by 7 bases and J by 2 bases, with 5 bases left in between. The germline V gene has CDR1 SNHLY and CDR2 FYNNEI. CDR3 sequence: CASKGNTGELFF. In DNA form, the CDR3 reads TGTGCCAGCAAGGGCAACACCGGGGAGCTGTTTTTT.

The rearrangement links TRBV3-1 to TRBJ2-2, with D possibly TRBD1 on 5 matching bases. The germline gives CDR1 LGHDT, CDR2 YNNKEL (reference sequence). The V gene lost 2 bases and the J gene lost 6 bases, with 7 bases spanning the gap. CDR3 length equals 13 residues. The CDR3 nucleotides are TGTGCCAGCAGCCAAAGACAGCCCGGGGAGCTGTTTTTT. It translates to CASSQRQPGELFF.

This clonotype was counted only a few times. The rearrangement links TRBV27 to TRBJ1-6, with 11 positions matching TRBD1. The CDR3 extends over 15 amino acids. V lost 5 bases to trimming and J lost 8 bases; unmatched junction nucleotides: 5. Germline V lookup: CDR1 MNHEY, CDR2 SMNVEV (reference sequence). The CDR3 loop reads CASSPRTGGDSPLHF. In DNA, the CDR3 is TGTGCCAGCAGTCCCCGGACAGGGGGCGATTCACCCCTCCACTTT.

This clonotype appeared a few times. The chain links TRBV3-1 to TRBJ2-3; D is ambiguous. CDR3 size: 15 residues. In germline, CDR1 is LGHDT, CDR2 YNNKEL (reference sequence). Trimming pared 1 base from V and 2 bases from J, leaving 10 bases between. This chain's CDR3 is CASSQGPGLTDTQYF. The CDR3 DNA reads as TGTGCCAGCAGCCAAGGTCCTGGTCTCACAGATACGCAGTATTTT.